The following is a TCR beta chain sequence with its context. The target antigen is unknown. Each CDR3 protein gets one entry after TCRdb re-called the reads with MiXCR. The sample carries under 800,000 distinct CDR3 sequences, less than 25% recorded once. From germline, CDR1 is MNHEY and CDR2 SMNVEV (reference sequence). The CDR3 length is 14 residues. V was pared by 6 bases and J by 3 bases, with 14 bases between. The data are from a study of T cell repertoires in cytomegalovirus infection. On the study more broadly: Public TCR beta signature analysis indicated the presence of both CMV infection and matching HLA type. Study-wide results and caveats: Identification of carriers of CMV plus the relevant HLA was achieved through cumulative public TCR beta family frequency. Predominance within the ex vivo response was attributable to HLA-C-restricted CMV-specific TCR beta clonotypes.

This sequence joins TRBV27 and TRBJ1-1, with a possible D match to TRBD1 (5 bases). This TCR derives from a human donor in good health (CMV status not recorded). Some clones in this sample may be carry-over from other donors' samples. Sequenced input: CD8+ T cells from PBMCs. DNA of the CDR3: TGTGCCAGCAGAAGTGGGGGATTCGACACTGAAGCTTTCTTT. This gives the protein CASRSGGFDTEAFF.